This is a list of T cell receptor beta chains from one sample in a study of CD8+ T cells in alopecia areata. Libraries were prepared by immunoSEQ multiplex PCR; TCRdb keeps only in-frame clonotypes and omits some of them. The table records 160,000 or so clones, roughly 65% of them present only once. The specimen comprised CD4+ T cells sorted from blood, sampled at week 4, from a patient treated with tofacitinib. These receptors all stem from a human donor with alopecia areata. Both conserved end residues are part of each CDR3. A D gene is named only where the DNA matches it firmly. Clone size, where shown, is once, few, many, or a class for clones that have expanded.

>TRBJ1-4|-|-|TRBV27
CASRSRKPNEKLFF
TGTGCCAGCAGGAGCCGGAAACCGAATGAAAAACTGTTTTTT
>TRBJ1-5|-|TRBD1|TRBV2
CASSAGQGGQPQHF
TGTGCCAGCAGTGCCGGACAGGGCGGCCAGCCCCAGCATTTT
>TRBJ2-5|-|-|TRBV5-1
CASSLGGVQETQYF
TGCGCCAGCAGCTTGGGAGGAGTCCAAGAGACCCAGTACTTC
>TRBJ1-1|few|-|TRBV21-1
CASSTIKTGAGAFF
TGTGCCAGCAGCACTATAAAAACAGGGGCGGGCGCTTTCTTT
>TRBJ1-1|-|-|TRBV5-1
CASSFGQVPGGTEAFF
TGCGCCAGCAGCTTTGGTCAGGTCCCCGGCGGAACTGAAGCTTTCTTT
>TRBJ2-2|-|TRBD1|TRBV2
CASSRDRAAGELFF
TGTGCCAGCAGCCGGGACAGGGCGGCCGGGGAGCTGTTTTTT
>TRBJ2-1|few|TRBD2|TRBV10-3
CAISPFTSGDEQFF
TGTGCCATCAGTCCGTTTACTAGCGGCGATGAGCAGTTCTTC
>TRBJ2-5|-|TRBD2|TRBV9
CASSVSPSGGVQETQYF
TGTGCCAGCAGCGTCTCCCCTAGCGGGGGGGTGCAAGAGACCCAGTACTTC
>TRBJ2-1|-|-|TRBV29-1
CSVGSDHNEQFF
TGCAGCGTGGGCAGTGATCACAATGAGCAGTTCTTC
>TRBJ2-5|few|TRBD2|TRBV5-6
CASSGLAGLQETQYF
TGTGCCAGCAGCGGGCTAGCGGGTCTACAAGAGACCCAGTACTTC
>TRBJ2-1|once|TRBD1|TRBV14
CASSQGLVGQDYNEQFF
TGTGCCAGCAGCCAAGGACTAGTGGGACAGGATTACAATGAGCAGTTCTTC
>TRBJ1-6|-|-|TRBV6-5
CASSLVPANSPLHF
TGTGCCAGCAGTTTAGTCCCAGCTAATTCACCCCTCCACTTT
>TRBJ2-5|-|-|TRBV20-1
CSARDRETQYF
TGCAGTGCTAGAGATCGCGAGACCCAGTACTTC
>TRBJ2-7|-|TRBD1|TRBV29-1
CSVEDRGTGVEQYF
TGCAGCGTTGAAGATCGGGGGACAGGGGTCGAGCAGTACTTC
>TRBJ1-2|-|TRBD1|TRBV5-1
CASSLDPGQGNGYTF
TGCGCCAGCAGCTTGGACCCGGGACAGGGTAATGGCTACACCTTC
>TRBJ2-1|-|TRBD1|TRBV5-6
CASSLPTGYEQFF
TGTGCCAGCAGCTTGCCGACAGGGTATGAGCAGTTCTTC
>TRBJ1-2|-|-|TRBV25-1
CASSESRGQALGGYTF
TGTGCCAGCAGTGAGTCCCGAGGGCAGGCCCTTGGGGGCTACACCTTC
>TRBJ1-4|few|-|TRBV7-2
CASSTGTFPEFELFF
TGTGCCAGCAGCACCGGGACTTTCCCCGAGTTTGAACTGTTTTTT
>TRBJ1-1|-|-|TRBV4-1
CASSQETSGRAEAFF
TGCGCCAGCAGCCAGGAAACCTCAGGGAGGGCGGAAGCTTTCTTT
>TRBJ1-6|-|TRBD1|TRBV19
CASSPTGGEASPLHF
TGTGCCAGTAGTCCGACAGGGGGCGAGGCTTCACCCCTCCACTTT
>TRBJ1-2|few|-|TRBV7-9
CASSSDWNYGYTF
TGTGCCAGCAGCTCTGACTGGAACTATGGCTACACCTTC
>TRBJ1-1|-|-|TRBV29-1
CSARNTEAFF
TGCAGCGCCAGAAACACTGAAGCTTTCTTT
>TRBJ2-3|-|-|TRBV30
CAWSVGTATDTQYF
TGTGCCTGGAGTGTAGGGACCGCAACAGATACGCAGTATTTT
>TRBJ1-1|-|-|TRBV7-2
CASSLGLGRTAFF
TGTGCCAGCAGCTTAGGATTGGGAAGAACAGCTTTCTTT
>TRBJ2-5|once|-|TRBV9
CASSVEQGQETQYF
TGTGCCAGCAGCGTAGAGCAGGGGCAAGAGACCCAGTACTTC
>TRBJ1-2|-|-|TRBV18
CASSPPGPYGYTF
TGTGCCAGCTCACCACCGGGACCCTATGGCTACACCTTC
>TRBJ1-5|few|-|TRBV15
CATSRDLRGADNQPQHF
TGTGCCACCAGCAGAGATCTTCGGGGGGCGGACAATCAGCCCCAGCATTTT
>TRBJ2-7|many|-|TRBV10-3
CAISAQASEQYF
TGTGCCATCAGTGCACAGGCTTCCGAGCAGTACTTC
>TRBJ2-5|-|TRBD1|TRBV10-3
CAIRGNGQGETQYF
TGTGCCATCAGGGGCAATGGACAGGGAGAGACCCAGTACTTC
>TRBJ1-1|once|-|TRBV29-1
CSVEVGHPSNTEAFF
TGCAGCGTTGAAGTTGGACACCCCTCAAACACTGAAGCTTTCTTT
>TRBJ2-2|once|-|TRBV6-5
CASSSNTGELFF
TGTGCCAGCAGTTCGAACACCGGGGAGCTGTTTTTT
>TRBJ1-1|-|-|TRBV5-1
CASSLAAGRTEAFF
TGCGCCAGCAGCTTGGCCGCAGGGCGGACTGAAGCTTTCTTT
>TRBJ2-4|-|-|TRBV25-1
CASRGFAKNIQYF
TGTGCCAGCAGGGGGTTCGCCAAAAACATTCAGTACTTC
>TRBJ1-2|-|-|TRBV4-2
CASSSRENYGYTF
TGTGCCAGCAGCTCAAGGGAAAACTATGGCTACACCTTC
>TRBJ2-1|-|-|TRBV5-1
CASTLGSADEQFF
TGCGCCAGCACCTTGGGGTCTGCGGATGAGCAGTTCTTC
>TRBJ2-5|once|-|TRBV6-6
CASSSSSYGAPQYF
TGTGCCAGCAGTTCCTCGTCTTATGGGGCTCCCCAGTACTTC
>TRBJ1-2|-|-|TRBV7-2
CASSPGIAHGYTF
TGTGCCAGCAGCCCGGGGATAGCTCATGGCTACACCTTC
>TRBJ2-1|-|-|TRBV7-8
CASSLRLLNEQFF
TGTGCCAGCAGCCTCCGACTCCTCAATGAGCAGTTCTTC
>TRBJ1-2|-|-|TRBV25-1
CASSGMGAPHGGYTF
TGTGCCAGCAGTGGAATGGGGGCCCCCCACGGTGGCTACACCTTC
>TRBJ1-1|-|-|TRBV30
CAWVSLNTEAFF
TGTGCCTGGGTGAGTTTGAACACTGAAGCTTTCTTT
>TRBJ1-1|-|-|TRBV7-2
CASSLVPGKTEAFF
TGTGCCAGCAGCTTAGTTCCGGGGAAGACTGAAGCTTTCTTT
>TRBJ1-1|-|-|TRBV5-4
CASSISLNTEAFF
TGTGCCAGCAGCATTTCCCTCAACACTGAAGCTTTCTTT
>TRBJ2-1|once|-|TRBV27
CASTLSRAGSDEQFF
TGTGCCAGCACCCTATCGCGGGCGGGGAGTGATGAGCAGTTCTTC
>TRBJ2-1|once|TRBD1|TRBV30
CAWSAGQFYNEQFF
TGTGCCTGGAGTGCGGGACAGTTCTACAATGAGCAGTTCTTC
>TRBJ2-3|-|-|TRBV13
CASSLGRGTQYF
TGTGCCAGCAGCTTAGGCCGGGGGACGCAGTATTTT
>TRBJ2-1|-|TRBD2|TRBV6-5
CASRSLRGGLNEQFF
TGTGCCAGCAGATCCCTCCGCGGGGGGCTAAATGAGCAGTTCTTC
>TRBJ2-7|-|-|TRBV2
CASSMARSSYEQYF
TGTGCCAGCAGTATGGCCAGGAGCTCCTACGAGCAGTACTTC
>TRBJ1-3|few|TRBD1|TRBV7-2
CASSVTGGHSGNTIYF
TGTGCCAGCAGCGTGACAGGGGGACACTCTGGAAACACCATATATTTT
>TRBJ1-1|-|-|TRBV25-1
CASSEYIGGHTEAFF
TGTGCCAGCAGTGAATATATAGGAGGGCACACTGAAGCTTTCTTT
>TRBJ2-1|-|-|TRBV25-1
CASSNREGSYNEQFF
TGTGCCAGCAGTAACAGGGAGGGCTCCTACAATGAGCAGTTCTTC
>TRBJ2-2|-|TRBD1|TRBV5-1
CASSTGQGATGELFF
TGCGCCAGCAGCACCGGACAGGGGGCCACCGGGGAGCTGTTTTTT